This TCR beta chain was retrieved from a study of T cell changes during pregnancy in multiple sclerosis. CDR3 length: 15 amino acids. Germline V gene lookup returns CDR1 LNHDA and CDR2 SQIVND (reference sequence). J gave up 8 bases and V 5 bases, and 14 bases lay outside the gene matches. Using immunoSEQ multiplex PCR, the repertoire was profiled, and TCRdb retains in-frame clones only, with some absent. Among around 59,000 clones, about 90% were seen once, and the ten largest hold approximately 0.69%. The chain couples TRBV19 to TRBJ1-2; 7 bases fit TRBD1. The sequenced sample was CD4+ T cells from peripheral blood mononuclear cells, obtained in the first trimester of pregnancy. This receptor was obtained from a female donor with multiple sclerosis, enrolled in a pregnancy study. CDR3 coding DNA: TGTGCCAGTAGTCTCATGGGGACAGCGGGTCTCGGCTACACCTTC. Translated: CASSLMGTAGLGYTF. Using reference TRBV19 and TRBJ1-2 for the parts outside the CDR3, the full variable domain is DGGITQSPKYLFRKEGQNVTLSCEQNLNHDAMYWYRQDPGQGLRLIYYSQIVNDFQKGDIAEGYSVSREKKESFPLTVTSAQKNPTAFYLCASSLMGTAGLGYTFGSGTRLTVV.